This TCR beta chain originates from a study of blood T cell repertoires in COVID-19. As for the study in general: There were acute and convalescent COVID-19 samples, and they came from the United States, Italy and Spain. PBMCs, B-cell-depleted T cells, or T cells were the source of the cDNA or gDNA that made up the material.

The J segment lost 8 bases and the V segment lost 3 bases, leaving 11 bases of the junction unmatched. The CDR3 has 16 amino acids. Germline lookup yields CDR1 SQVTM and CDR2 ANQGSEA. In the original analysis: Using reference gene primer amplification, nucleated cell counts were estimated. Assay used: immunoSEQ multiplex PCR; TCRdb lists only in-frame clones, some missing. The V and J calls and clone size are taken from that table; D and trimming were inferred from the DNA. The table lists approximately 240,000 clones, less than 90% of them singletons, with 3.1% in the top ten. The sequenced sample was PBMCs or T cells enriched from blood (not recorded which). The sequence came from a woman aged 45-65 years in a cohort exposed to, infected with or recovered from COVID-19 (not recorded which). This chain connects TRBV29-1 to TRBJ2-3, with TRBD2 matching 13 bases. The CDR3 DNA is TGCAGCGTTGAGTTAGGACTAGCGGGAGCCGAGGGTACGCAGTATTTT. As protein: CSVELGLAGAEGTQYF.